This T cell receptor (beta chain) emerged from a study of spatial heterogeneity in lung cancer. Turning to the study itself: Sequence detection consistently recorded a greater number of beta-chain than alpha-chain sequences.

This clonotype was recorded many times. As for time point: sample taken at primary tumor resection. Unsorted whole RNA samples from tumor, nontumor lung or frozen PBMC were sequenced. 55 to 80 TRACERx patients with early, untreated non-small cell lung cancer donated samples. In TCRdb, the 5' RACE reads were re-called with MiXCR into one record per CDR3 protein. The sample consists of around 26,000 distinct CDR3 sequences, just under 7% of them appearing once. CDR1 and CDR2 (germline): MGHRA, YSYEKL. Trimming removed 5 bases at V and 1 base at J, with 9 bases between. The CDR3 consists of 14 residues. This TCR came from a male donor with early-stage non-small cell lung cancer. The chain carries TRBV4-1 and TRBJ1-3; no definite D call. Source: PBMCs, taken at surgery. The CDR3: CASSKPGSGNTIYF. The CDR3 bases are TGCGCCAGCAGCAAGCCAGGTTCTGGAAACACCATATATTTT.